These 5 T cell receptor beta chains were sequenced from one sample in a study of radiation and T cells in renal cell carcinoma. The assay was immunoSEQ multiplex PCR, and TCRdb's table has in-frame clones only and misses some. Among about 140,000 clones, around 78% were seen once, and the ten largest hold around a quarter. Time point of the sample: baseline pretreatment blood. The treatment is: 15 Gy SBRT to primary tumor, nephrectomy 4 weeks later. Sample: blood, taken from a patient whose treatment included radiotherapy and nephrectomy. The receptor source for this set is a woman between 50 and 59 years old with renal cell carcinoma.

V is TRBV9 and J is TRBJ2-1; D not resolved. This CDR3 contains 13 residues. V was clipped by 3 bases and J by 8 bases, with 12 bases between them. Germline CDR1 SGDLS, CDR2 YYNGEE. The CDR3 coding sequence is TGTGCCAGCAGCGGTCGGCTGCGCCATGAGCAGTTCTTC. As protein: CASSGRLRHEQFF.

The chain employs TRBV6-5 and TRBJ1-1; 9 bases agree with TRBD1. Trimming cost V 7 bases and J 1 base; bases outside gene matches: 1. Germline-derived CDR1 and CDR2 are MNHEY and SVGAGI. The CDR3 spans 13 residues. CDR3 bases: TGTGCCAGCACGGGACAGGGGAACACTGAAGCTTTCTTT. Protein sequence: CASTGQGNTEAFF.

The genes are TRBV28 and TRBJ1-3; D not resolved. This CDR3 has 15 residues. Trimming left V 7 bases short and J 0 bases short, with 13 bases between. Germline CDR1 is MDHEN and CDR2 is SYDVKM. CDR3 loop: CASTTPWSSGNTIYF. The CDR3 DNA is TGTGCCAGCACCACCCCGTGGAGCTCTGGAAACACCATATATTTT.

This clone was seen only a few times. The V and J genes are TRBV2 and TRBJ1-2; D is undetermined. The germline V gene encodes CDR1 SNHLY and CDR2 FYNNEI. CDR3 length: 16 residues. Deletions cut 6 bases from V and 4 bases from J, with 21 bases between. The CDR3 here is CASSDGYGDQSYGYTF. The CDR3 DNA follows: TGTGCCAGCAGCGACGGTTATGGCGATCAATCCTATGGCTACACCTTC.

The chain recombines TRBV29-1 with TRBJ1-1; 9 bases are shared with TRBD1. The CDR3 has 17 amino acids. The germline V gene encodes CDR1 SQVTM and CDR2 ANQGSEA. With 3 bases clipped from V and 5 bases from J, the junction kept 16 bases outside the gene matches. CDR3 bases: TGCAGCGTTGATGGAAGAACCGGGACAGGGACTTCTACTGAAGCTTTCTTT. This gives the protein CSVDGRTGTGTSTEAFF.